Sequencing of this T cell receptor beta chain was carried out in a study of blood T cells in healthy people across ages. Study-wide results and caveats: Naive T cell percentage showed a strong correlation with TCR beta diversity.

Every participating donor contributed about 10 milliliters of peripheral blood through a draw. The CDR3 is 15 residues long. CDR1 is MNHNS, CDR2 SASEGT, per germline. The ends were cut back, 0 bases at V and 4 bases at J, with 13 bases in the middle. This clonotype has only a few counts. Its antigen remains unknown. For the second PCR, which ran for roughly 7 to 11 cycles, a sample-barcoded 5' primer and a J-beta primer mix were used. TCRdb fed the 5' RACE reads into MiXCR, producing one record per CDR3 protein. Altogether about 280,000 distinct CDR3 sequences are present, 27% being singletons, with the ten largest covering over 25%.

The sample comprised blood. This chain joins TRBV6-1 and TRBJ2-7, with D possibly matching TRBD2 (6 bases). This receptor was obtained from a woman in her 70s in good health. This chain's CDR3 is CASSEAPGTRYEQYF. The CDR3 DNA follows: TGTGCCAGCAGTGAAGCGCCCGGGACTCGATACGAGCAGTACTTC.